This TCR beta chain is drawn from a study of blood T cell repertoires in COVID-19. Study summary: Sites across the United States, Italy and Spain contributed samples from acute and convalescent COVID-19. Sources were T cells, B-cell-depleted T cells, or PBMCs; the material itself was cDNA or gDNA.

In the authors' methods: Amplification of reference gene primers was used by the study to estimate nucleated cell counts. Here immunoSEQ multiplex PCR was the method, and the copy in TCRdb shows in-frame clones only, minus some. The V and J calls and the clone size are those of that table, but D and trimming were determined from the DNA. The sample has about 56,000 clones, around 89% seen once. CDR3 length equals 13 residues. V was clipped by 0 bases and J by 7 bases, with 7 bases between them. Germline lookup yields CDR1 MNHEY and CDR2 SVGEGT. The genes are TRBV6-2 or TRBV6-3 and TRBJ1-5, with D uncertain. This clonotype was sampled from a human donor in a cohort sampled during active COVID-19. The sample was peripheral blood. For the CDR3, the DNA is TGTGCCAGCAGTTACTCGCCGGTGCAGCCCCAGCATTTT. As protein: CASSYSPVQPQHF.